The rows below give T cell receptor beta chains drawn from one sample of a study of graft-versus-host responses after intestinal transplantation. Sequenced by immunoSEQ multiplex PCR; TCRdb stores in-frame clones only, minus some. The data hold tens of thousands of clones, with roughly 92% observed a single time. The antigens for these receptors are not known. The sample here was unstimulated CD4+ T cells sorted from spleen or lymph node cells, taken before intestinal transplant. Receptors were obtained from a human donor who received an intestinal transplant. Each CDR3 is given with its conserved first and last residue. D genes are given only for firm matches. Not all rows give a size; the values are once, few, many and, for expanded clones, a class.

>TRBD1|TRBJ1-5|NA|TRBV19
CASSVLQGGNQPQHF
TGTGCCAGTAGTGTATTACAGGGGGGAAATCAGCCCCAGCATTTT
>NA|TRBJ2-7|NA|TRBV18
CASSLRDGYEQYF
TGTGCCAGCTCACTCCGGGACGGCTACGAGCAGTACTTC
>NA|TRBJ1-5|NA|TRBV30
CAWSPRRDINQPQHF
TGTGCCTGGAGCCCTCGCCGGGACATAAATCAGCCCCAGCATTTT
>TRBD1|TRBJ1-6|NA|TRBV5-1
CASTLGQGYSPLHF
TGCGCCAGCACCCTAGGACAGGGGTACTCACCCCTCCACTTT
>NA|TRBJ2-1|NA|TRBV6-6
CASSWGGNRNEQFF
TGTGCCAGCAGTTGGGGCGGGAACCGCAATGAGCAGTTCTTC
>NA|TRBJ2-5|NA|TRBV6-5
CASSYSPAGKQETQYF
TGTGCCAGCAGTTATAGTCCAGCGGGCAAACAAGAGACCCAGTACTTC
>TRBD1|TRBJ2-5|NA|TRBV10-3
CAIIGTGGETQYF
TGTGCCATCATCGGGACAGGTGGAGAGACCCAGTACTTC
>TRBD1|TRBJ2-4|NA|TRBV5-1
CASSVWDRKNIQYF
TGCGCCAGCAGCGTCTGGGACAGGAAAAACATTCAGTACTTC
>TRBD2|TRBJ2-2|NA|TRBV19
CASSPGLADYTGELFF
TGTGCCAGTAGTCCCGGACTAGCGGACTACACCGGGGAGCTGTTTTTT
>NA|TRBJ2-7|NA|TRBV19
CASRDSNYEQYF
TGTGCCAGTAGGGACAGTAATTACGAGCAGTACTTC
>TRBD1|TRBJ1-2|once|TRBV15
CATSRSTGTGVGNYGYTF
TGTGCCACCAGCAGATCAACAGGGACAGGGGTCGGTAACTATGGCTACACCTTC
>TRBD1|TRBJ1-2|NA|TRBV2
CASRPGQTSNGYTF
TGTGCCAGCAGACCGGGACAGACTTCAAATGGCTACACCTTC
>TRBD1|TRBJ2-7|NA|TRBV9
CASSSTGWDYEQYF
TGTGCCAGCAGTTCGACAGGGTGGGATTACGAGCAGTACTTC
>TRBD1|TRBJ2-1|NA|TRBV4-2
CASSPNRGSGSYNEQFF
TGTGCCAGCAGCCCAAACAGGGGATCTGGCTCCTACAATGAGCAGTTCTTC
>TRBD1|TRBJ1-5|NA|TRBV4-1
CASSLSGQVNQPQHF
TGCGCCAGCAGCCTTTCGGGACAGGTCAATCAGCCCCAGCATTTT
>NA|TRBJ1-4|few|TRBV2
CASSPRGREKLFF
TGTGCCAGCAGCCCGAGGGGCCGGGAAAAACTGTTTTTT
>TRBD2|TRBJ2-2|NA|TRBV11-1
CASSQGGLAGDTGELFF
TGTGCCAGCAGCCAGGGGGGACTAGCGGGAGATACCGGGGAGCTGTTTTTT
>NA|TRBJ2-7|NA|TRBV28
CASSPGEAVHSYEQYF
TGTGCCAGCAGCCCCGGGGAGGCAGTACACTCCTACGAGCAGTACTTC
>NA|TRBJ2-2|NA|TRBV11-3
CASSALTGELFF
TGTGCCAGCAGCGCCCTTACCGGGGAGCTGTTTTTT
>TRBD2|TRBJ2-1|NA|TRBV27
CASGREGWNEQFF
TGTGCCAGCGGGCGGGAGGGGTGGAATGAGCAGTTCTTC
>NA|TRBJ1-5|NA|TRBV4-2
CASSQDANSNQPQHF
TGTGCCAGCAGCCAAGATGCCAATAGCAATCAGCCCCAGCATTTT
>TRBD1|TRBJ1-2|NA|TRBV27
CASSFGQGDYGYTF
TGTGCCAGCAGTTTCGGTCAGGGGGACTATGGCTACACCTTC
>TRBD1|TRBJ2-7|NA|TRBV11-2
CASSPRPGQGTEQYF
TGTGCCAGCAGCCCCCGGCCGGGACAGGGGACCGAGCAGTACTTC
>NA|TRBJ2-2|NA|TRBV9
CASSAGGGMAGELFF
TGTGCCAGCAGCGCCGGGGGCGGGATGGCCGGGGAGCTGTTTTTT
>NA|TRBJ2-1|once|TRBV6-5
CASSRGGGHEQFF
TGTGCCAGCAGTCGAGGGGGGGGGCATGAGCAGTTCTTC
>NA|TRBJ2-7|NA|TRBV6-5
CASSYSSYEQYF
TGTGCCAGCAGTTATTCTAGCTACGAGCAGTACTTC
>NA|TRBJ1-5|NA|TRBV19
CASSRGSIGNQPQHF
TGTGCCAGTAGTAGGGGTTCCATTGGCAATCAGCCCCAGCATTTT
>NA|TRBJ2-2|NA|TRBV30
CACSGVNGELFF
TGTGCCTGCTCGGGGGTAAACGGGGAGCTGTTTTTT
>TRBD1|TRBJ2-2|NA|TRBV5-8
CASSVPGTELSGELFF
TGTGCCAGCAGCGTCCCCGGGACAGAGCTTTCCGGGGAGCTGTTTTTT
>TRBD1|TRBJ2-7|NA|TRBV7-9
CASSLVGPTGQGIDEQYF
TGTGCCAGCAGCTTAGTAGGACCTACGGGACAGGGGATCGACGAGCAGTACTTC
>NA|TRBJ2-7|NA|TRBV28
CASTLNSFSYYEQYF
TGTGCCAGCACCCTAAACAGCTTCTCGTACTACGAGCAGTACTTC
>TRBD1|TRBJ1-1|NA|TRBV7-6
CASSRGQGNTEAFF
TGTGCCAGCAGCCGCGGACAGGGGAACACTGAAGCTTTCTTT
>NA|TRBJ2-1|NA|TRBV6-4
CASSAGEGDLYHNEQFF
TGTGCCAGCAGTGCCGGGGAGGGGGATCTTTACCACAATGAGCAGTTCTTC
>NA|TRBJ2-7|few|TRBV2
CASSDVGKVEQYF
TGTGCCAGCAGTGACGTCGGGAAGGTCGAGCAGTACTTC
>NA|TRBJ2-7|NA|TRBV2
CASSALAYEQYF
TGTGCCAGCAGTGCGCTAGCCTACGAGCAGTACTTC
>TRBD1|TRBJ1-1|NA|TRBV5-8
CASSLGTGTSTEAFF
TGTGCCAGCAGCTTAGGGACAGGGACGAGCACTGAAGCTTTCTTT
>TRBD1|TRBJ2-7|NA|TRBV19
CASSIRGQGQDEQYF
TGTGCCAGTAGTATTAGGGGACAGGGTCAGGACGAGCAGTACTTC
>TRBD1|TRBJ1-3|NA|TRBV11-2
CASSLDLGQSSGNTIYF
TGTGCCAGCAGCTTAGATCTGGGACAGAGCTCTGGAAACACCATATATTTT
>NA|TRBJ2-7|NA|TRBV30
CAWSGKPNYSYEQYF
TGTGCCTGGAGTGGTAAGCCTAACTACTCCTACGAGCAGTACTTC
>NA|TRBJ2-5|NA|TRBV6-6
CASRPGITRQETQYF
TGTGCCAGCAGGCCGGGGATAACCCGGCAAGAGACCCAGTACTTC
>NA|TRBJ1-2|NA|TRBV19
CASSMNMRAYGYTF
TGTGCCAGTAGTATGAATATGCGGGCATATGGCTACACCTTC
>NA|TRBJ2-1|once|TRBV2
CASSPAAGAYNEQFF
TGTGCCAGCAGTCCGGCGGCGGGTGCTTACAATGAGCAGTTCTTC
>NA|TRBJ2-7|NA|TRBV30
CAWRSLGPYEQYF
TGTGCCTGGAGGTCCCTAGGGCCCTACGAGCAGTACTTC
>TRBD1|TRBJ1-1|NA|TRBV30
CAWITGGWTEAFF
TGTGCCTGGATCACAGGGGGCTGGACTGAAGCTTTCTTT
>NA|TRBJ1-1|NA|TRBV7-2
CASSLSGKNTEAFF
TGTGCCAGCAGCTTATCAGGAAAGAACACTGAAGCTTTCTTT
>NA|TRBJ2-4|NA|TRBV6-5
CATMMRPKNIQYF
TGTGCCACCATGATGAGGCCCAAAAACATTCAGTACTTC
>TRBD1|TRBJ1-2|NA|TRBV28
CASSLGGTAVDYTF
TGTGCCAGCAGTTTGGGTGGGACAGCGGTTGACTACACCTTC
>NA|TRBJ1-1|once|TRBV6-5
CASSYSRAAFF
TGTGCCAGCAGTTACAGTAGGGCTGCTTTCTTT
>NA|TRBJ1-3|NA|TRBV7-6
CASSSRPSSGNTIYF
TGTGCCAGCAGCTCAAGGCCGTCCTCTGGAAACACCATATATTTT
>TRBD1|TRBJ2-5|once|TRBV6-1
CASSDPDREETQYF
TGTGCCAGCAGTGACCCCGACAGGGAGGAGACCCAGTACTTC
>TRBD2|TRBJ2-1|NA|TRBV4-1
CASSQVRPSGRREQFF
TGCGCCAGCAGCCAGGTTCGTCCTAGCGGGAGAAGGGAGCAGTTCTTC
>TRBD1|TRBJ2-5|NA|TRBV7-9
CASSSGQAPRETQYF
TGTGCCAGCAGCTCCGGACAGGCCCCTCGGGAGACCCAGTACTTC
>TRBD2|TRBJ2-5|NA|TRBV14
CASSHPGRELRKTQYF
TGTGCCAGCAGCCATCCCGGGAGGGAGCTTCGGAAGACCCAGTACTTC